Listed below are T cell receptor beta chains from one sample, sequenced in a study of blood T cell repertoires in COVID-19. Data came from immunoSEQ multiplex PCR; TCRdb stores just in-frame clones and leaves some out. This table has 85,000 to 130,000 clones, over 75% appearing once. Input material: peripheral blood. Every receptor here comes from a human donor in a cohort sampled during active COVID-19. Each CDR3 is given with its conserved first and last residue. D genes are given only for firm matches. Some rows mark clone size as missing; the rest say once, few, many or name a class of expanded clone.

v_gene	j_gene	abundance	d_gene	CDR3nt	CDR3aa
TRBV4-1	TRBJ1-2	few	TRBD1	TGCGCCAGCAGCGAATCTTCCGGGACAGGGGAAGGCTACACCTTC	CASSESSGTGEGYTF
TRBV4-1	TRBJ1-1	NA	TRBD1	TGCGCCAGCAGCCAAGCCAGGGACGGGACAGGGAGGACTGAAGCTTTCTTT	CASSQARDGTGRTEAFF
TRBV15	TRBJ1-4	NA	NA	TGTGCCACCATCGACGGGGACTTCTCAAATGAAAAACTGTTTTTT	CATIDGDFSNEKLFF
TRBV28	TRBJ2-7	NA	NA	TGTGCCAGCAGTTTAGGGACTGATTACGAGCAGTACTTC	CASSLGTDYEQYF
TRBV5-6	TRBJ2-3	NA	NA	TGTGCCAGCAGCTTGGGTTTAGCTGGTACAGATACGCAGTATTTT	CASSLGLAGTDTQYF
TRBV5-5	TRBJ1-1	NA	NA	TGTGCCAGCAGCCCCTGGGGGGGCGTACTGGGCACTGAAGCTTTCTTT	CASSPWGGVLGTEAFF
TRBV7-8	TRBJ2-3	NA	TRBD2	TGTGCCAGCAGCTTAGTACTAACGGGACTAGCGGGAGGTGGAGCAGATACGCAGTATTTT	CASSLVLTGLAGGGADTQYF
TRBV5-1	TRBJ2-2	NA	TRBD1	TGCGCCAGCAGCTGGGGACAGGGGACTGGGGAGCTGTTTTTT	CASSWGQGTGELFF
TRBV6-2/TRBV6-3	TRBJ2-5	NA	NA	TGTGCCAGCAGCCCGCCATTAAGGGGAAGGGTTGAGACCCAGTACTTC	CASSPPLRGRVETQYF
TRBV5-6	TRBJ2-7	NA	NA	TGTGCCAGCAGCGGGGGGGGCAGCGGCGCCTACGAGCAGTACTTC	CASSGGGSGAYEQYF
TRBV15	TRBJ2-1	NA	NA	TGTGCCACCAGCAGAGGTCGGCCAGGTGAGCAGTTCTTC	CATSRGRPGEQFF
TRBV19	TRBJ2-1	NA	NA	TGTGCCACGGCCCGGGGAAACAATGAGCAGTTCTTC	CATARGNNEQFF
TRBV3-1/TRBV3-2	TRBJ2-5	NA	TRBD1	TGTGCCAGCAGCCGGACAGGGAGTAACCACCAAGAGACCCAGTACTTC	CASSRTGSNHQETQYF
TRBV15	TRBJ2-1	NA	NA	TGTGCCACCAGCATACAGGTATACAATGAGCAGTTCTTC	CATSIQVYNEQFF
TRBV30	TRBJ1-5	few	NA	TGTGCCTGGAGTGTTGTGGACAGTAGCAATCAGCCCCAGCATTTT	CAWSVVDSSNQPQHF
TRBV7-3	TRBJ1-1	NA	NA	TGTGCCAGCAGCTTATCGGTGAACACTGAAGCTTTCTTT	CASSLSVNTEAFF
TRBV27	TRBJ1-6	NA	NA	TGTGCCAGCAGTTTAGAGGGCATTGCCTATAATTCACCCCTCCACTTT	CASSLEGIAYNSPLHF
TRBV4-2	TRBJ2-7	NA	TRBD2	TGTGCCAGCAGCCAAGCGGCGGGACTAGCGGGAGAGAAGCAGTACTTC	CASSQAAGLAGEKQYF
TRBV5-5	TRBJ2-7	NA	NA	TGTGCCAGCAGTATACAGGTTAACTCCTACGAGCAGTACTTC	CASSIQVNSYEQYF
TRBV19	TRBJ2-2	few	NA	TGTGCCAGTAATCCGACAGTCACCGGGGAGCTGTTTTTT	CASNPTVTGELFF
TRBV5-1	TRBJ2-5	NA	TRBD2	TGCGCCAGCGATATCGGGGGGGCCCCAGAGACCCAGTACTTC	CASDIGGAPETQYF
TRBV7-2	TRBJ2-7	NA	TRBD2	TGTGCCAGCAGTGGGGGGGGGAGTTGGGAGCAGTACTTC	CASSGGGSWEQYF
TRBV28	TRBJ1-1	NA	NA	TGTGCCAGCCTAGGAGGTTTTACTGAAGCTTTCTTT	CASLGGFTEAFF
TRBV5-6	TRBJ2-1	NA	TRBD2	TGTGCCAGCAGCTCGACCGGGACTACGCCCTACAATGAGCAGTTCTTC	CASSSTGTTPYNEQFF
TRBV6-5	TRBJ1-3	NA	TRBD1	TGTGCCAGCAGTTACGCCCTGACAGGGAATGGAAACACCATATATTTT	CASSYALTGNGNTIYF
TRBV7-8	TRBJ1-3	few	TRBD1	TGTGCCAGCAGCGGACAGGGCCGAATCTCTGGAAACACCATATATTTT	CASSGQGRISGNTIYF
TRBV7-8	TRBJ1-1	NA	NA	TGTGCCAGCAGTCGCACAGGGATCGGGGTGTCCATGAACACTGAAGCTTTCTTT	CASSRTGIGVSMNTEAFF
TRBV7-4	TRBJ2-7	NA	NA	TGTGCCAGCAGCTTAGCCACTCGGAGCTGTTCCTCCTACGAGCAGTACTTC	CASSLATRSCSSYEQYF
TRBV3-1/TRBV3-2	TRBJ2-7	NA	NA	TGTGCCAGCAGCCAAGGAATGGCCCCCCCGTCCTACGAGCAGTACTTC	CASSQGMAPPSYEQYF
TRBV12-3/TRBV12-4	TRBJ1-1	NA	NA	TGTGCCAGCAGTTTTACAGGACTAGATGAAGCTTTCTTT	CASSFTGLDEAFF
TRBV2	TRBJ1-2	NA	NA	TGTGCCAGCAGTGGAACAGCTAACTATGGCTACACCTTC	CASSGTANYGYTF
TRBV19	TRBJ1-5	NA	NA	TGTGCCAGTAGTATTGAACGGGTTGGCAATCAGCCCCAGCATTTT	CASSIERVGNQPQHF
TRBV5-5	TRBJ2-1	NA	NA	TGTGCCAGCAGCTTGTGGGACACTTACAATGAGCAGTTCTTC	CASSLWDTYNEQFF
TRBV11-2	TRBJ2-1	once	NA	TGTGCCAGCAGTTGGAAGGGGGGGAAGCTGAGCTCCTACAATGAGCAGTTCTTC	CASSWKGGKLSSYNEQFF
TRBV20-1	TRBJ1-2	NA	NA	TGCAGTGCTAGTAGTACAGGGAACTATGGCTACACCTTC	CSASSTGNYGYTF
TRBV5-4	TRBJ2-7	NA	NA	TGTGCCAGCAGCTTGTACTCCTACGAGCAGTACTTC	CASSLYSYEQYF
TRBV11-3	TRBJ2-3	NA	TRBD2	TGTGCCAGCAGCTTAGGCGGGACTAGCGGGTTCACAGATACGCAGTATTTT	CASSLGGTSGFTDTQYF
TRBV5-1	TRBJ2-3	NA	NA	TGCGCCAGCCGACCGATCGGGGATACGCAGTATTTT	CASRPIGDTQYF
TRBV30	TRBJ1-5	NA	NA	TGTGCCTGGAGTCCGGCGGGGAGGGGAGGCCGCAATCAGCCCCAGCATTTT	CAWSPAGRGGRNQPQHF
TRBV28	TRBJ2-1	NA	NA	TGTGCCAGCAGTTTAATAGGGGTCAATGAGCAGTTCTTC	CASSLIGVNEQFF
TRBV28	TRBJ2-3	NA	TRBD1	TGTGCCAGCAGGAGGGACAGGGTTGCAGATACGCAGTATTTT	CASRRDRVADTQYF
TRBV25-1	TRBJ2-7	NA	TRBD1	TGTGCCAGCACCAACAGCCATCAACCGGGACAGGGGGCCCACGAGCAGTACTTC	CASTNSHQPGQGAHEQYF
TRBV6-5	TRBJ1-6	NA	NA	TGTGCCAGCAGGATGCCGGGACAAGTCAATTCACCCCTCCACTTT	CASRMPGQVNSPLHF
TRBV2	TRBJ1-2	once	NA	TGTGCCAGCTACAGGGTCGGAAGAGGCTACACCTTC	CASYRVGRGYTF
TRBV6-1	TRBJ2-1	NA	NA	TGTGCCAGCAGTGAAGGGCTGAGGGCCGGTTTAGTTAATGAGCAGTTCTTC	CASSEGLRAGLVNEQFF
TRBV29-1	TRBJ1-2	NA	NA	TGCAGCGTTGTCGGGGTCTTGGGCTATGGCTACACCTTC	CSVVGVLGYGYTF
TRBV5-8	TRBJ2-1	NA	NA	TGTGCCAGCAGCATGAGGGTTAATGAGCAGTTCTTC	CASSMRVNEQFF
TRBV9	TRBJ1-1	once	NA	TGTGCCAGCAGCGTCGGGAGAGTGAACACTGAAGCTTTCTTT	CASSVGRVNTEAFF
TRBV2	TRBJ2-7	NA	NA	TGTGCCAGCAGTACCCAGGGCGCTAGCTACGAGCAGTACTTC	CASSTQGASYEQYF
TRBV13	TRBJ2-3	NA	TRBD1	TGTGCCAGCAGCCCGAAGGGACAGGGTGACCCAGATACGCAGTATTTT	CASSPKGQGDPDTQYF
TRBV30	TRBJ2-3	few	TRBD2	TGTGCCTGGAGTGTACTAGCGGGCTCAGGAGGTACGCAGTATTTT	CAWSVLAGSGGTQYF
TRBV9	TRBJ2-7	NA	NA	TGTGCCAGCAGCGTAGGCAGCGGGTGGGGATACGAGCAGTACTTC	CASSVGSGWGYEQYF
TRBV10-3	TRBJ2-5	NA	NA	TGTGCCTCCCTCGGCCGGGACCAAGAGACCCAGTACTTC	CASLGRDQETQYF
TRBV6-5	TRBJ1-1	NA	TRBD1	TGTGCCAGCAGTTACTCGACAGGGGTGGACACTGAAGCTTTCTTT	CASSYSTGVDTEAFF
TRBV28	TRBJ1-5	NA	NA	TGTGCCAGCAGTTTAAAAGGGGCCTACAATCAGCCCCAGCATTTT	CASSLKGAYNQPQHF
TRBV29-1	TRBJ2-7	NA	NA	TGCAGCGTTGTGGGACTCCGCTACGAGCAGTACTTC	CSVVGLRYEQYF
TRBV9	TRBJ2-1	NA	NA	TGTGCCAGCAGCGTAGGGGGGGGGCCCTACAATGAGCAGTTCTTC	CASSVGGGPYNEQFF